This TCR beta chain is drawn from a study of blood T cell repertoires in COVID-19. As for the study in general: Sources were T cells, B-cell-depleted T cells, or PBMCs; the material itself was cDNA or gDNA.

A single count supports this clone. Per germline, CDR1 ENHRY and CDR2 SYGVKD. V dropped 6 bases and J dropped 3 bases, with 15 bases sitting between them. The CDR3 runs to 15 residues. Original handling: Amplification with reference gene primers provided the estimates of nucleated cell counts. TCRdb's table, derived via immunoSEQ multiplex PCR, lists solely in-frame clones and lacks some. V and J calls and clone size are copied from that table; D and trimming were computed from the DNA. In the table there are about 38,000 clones, 85% of which are singletons. This clonotype was sampled from a man aged 45-65 years with active COVID-19. Sequencing input: peripheral blood. The genes are TRBV10-3 and TRBJ1-3; weak D call: TRBD1 (6 bases). The CDR3 spells CAIRSRGSGGNTIYF. CDR3 in DNA: TGTGCCATCAGGTCCAGGGGATCGGGTGGAAACACCATATATTTT.